This T cell receptor beta chain was observed in a study of blood T cell repertoires in COVID-19. On the study more broadly: The origin of the acute and convalescent COVID-19 samples was the United States, Italy and Spain. T cells, B-cell-depleted T cells, or PBMCs supplied cDNA or gDNA.

This table comes from immunoSEQ multiplex PCR, and its TCRdb copy is limited to in-frame clones, with some not included. This table has 200,000 or so clones, roughly 80% appearing once. V gave up 6 bases and J gave up 15 bases; unmatched junction bases: 5. Germline V lookup: CDR1 MNHEY, CDR2 SVGEGT. The CDR3 contains 12 residues. This clonotype originated in a human donor in a cohort sampled during active COVID-19. The sequenced sample was peripheral blood. The chain is built from TRBV6-2 or TRBV6-3 and TRBJ2-1; TRBD2 agrees at 13 bases. CDR3 loop: CASSRTSGRGFF. Written as DNA, the CDR3 is TGTGCCAGCAGCCGCACTAGCGGGAGGGGGTTCTTC.